The clone carrying this T cell receptor beta chain was counted only a few times. V was cut by 3 bases and J by 5 bases, with 14 bases left in between. Germline lookup yields CDR1 SGDLS and CDR2 YYNGEE. The CDR3 totals 15 residues. These data originate in a study of patients and donors after allogeneic stem cell transplantation. TCRdb reprocessed the RT-PCR reads via MiXCR and lists one record per CDR3 protein. Of fewer than 250,000 distinct CDR3 sequences listed, 13% to 15% are singletons. Material: blood, either unsorted or a sorted T cell fraction (not recorded which). The rearrangement joins TRBV9 to TRBJ1-4; unclear D gene. This TCR was sampled from a human donor who was either an allogeneic HSCT recipient or a stem cell or donor lymphocyte infusion donor (not recorded which). It is not recorded whose cells these are; they may come from a transplant donor. The CDR3 region has the DNA TGTGCCAGCAGCGCCCACAGTAGTTCGAATGAAAAACTGTTTTTT. It is translated as CASSAHSSSNEKLFF.